This entry describes one T cell receptor (beta chain). This clone was seen a single time. Its antigen is not yet known. Qualities for individual bases were not recorded, and no much larger clone is one base off. These data belong to a study of blood T cell repertoires in COVID-19 (dated by TCRdb to 2018 to 2021). With regard to the full study: Collaborator samples came from the United States, Italy and Spain and covered acute and convalescent phases of COVID-19. Subjects who had been exposed to COVID-19, were actively infected with it, or had recovered from it provided the deeply sampled blood TCRbeta repertoires that made up the dataset. The prospective study material was composed of cDNA or gDNA derived from T cells, B-cell-depleted T cells, or PBMCs. A de-identified subject ID, COVID-19 status, age in years and sex were almost always included in the sample metadata. Where available, HLA class I and class II types were obtained from metadata supplied by the sample provider rather than from assay-based typing. The repertoires were made available in a free public database intended to serve as a resource for research on the immune response to SARS-CoV-2. The samples were drawn from two sources: the first 160 participants of the ongoing ImmuneRACE study, and over 1,000 subjects contributed by 6 global collaborators. The study at large found these results: Clinical and demographic metadata were provided uncurated, with the amount varying by source and participant.

Taken from cysteine to phenylalanine, the CDR3 has 13 residues. The CDR3 DNA has 39 bases and is translated from base 1. A distance of 12 bases separates the germline ends of V and J, which lose 3 bases and 7 bases respectively. The germline V gene (reference sequence) gives CDR1 as LNHNV and CDR2 as YYDKDF. The immunoSEQ Assay, a bias-controlled multiplex PCR, was used to amplify TCRbeta CDR3 regions from genomic DNA. In the authors' own workflow: The number of nucleated cells in each sample was estimated from the amplification of reference gene primers within the assay. Sequence reads were collapsed and filtered to measure the absolute abundance of every unique TCRbeta CDR3 rearrangement. For each sample, productive Simpson clonality was calculated by taking the square root of Simpson's diversity index across productive rearrangements. TCRdb carries this immuneACCESS record with in-frame sequences only. Its versions omit some clonotypes, under half of them owing to an unresolved V gene in the studies checked, with the rest unexplained. The V and J calls and clone size were taken over from that table, and D and trimming were inferred from the DNA. The sample profile shows about 200,000 clones; roughly 89% of them were found once. Of the sample, almost 4% falls within the top ten clones.

Participants in the prospective study were aged roughly 18 to 100 years, lived in about two dozen United States geographic areas, and enrolled through a virtual design. Cohort assignment in the prospective study relied on participant-reported clinical history from a screening survey and a study questionnaire. In the prospective study, whole blood, serum and a nasopharyngeal or oropharyngeal swab were collected from each participant by mobile phlebotomists. Prospective study participants could optionally give additional blood draws and questionnaires over an approximately two-month period. Before DNA extraction, blood samples from the prospective study were shipped at room temperature or frozen.

The chain is made from TRBV15 and TRBJ1-1; matching of 5 bases hints at TRBD1 as the D gene. The sample consisted of PBMCs or T cells enriched from blood (not recorded which). This TCR came from a woman in her 30s with acute COVID-19. At the DNA level, the sequence is TGTGCCACCAGCAGCGAGCCGGGACTTGAAGCTTTCTTT. Translation gives CATSSEPGLEAFF.